This TCR beta chain was recorded in a study of shared clonotypes between healthy human individuals. The method was immunoSEQ multiplex PCR; TCRdb's version includes in-frame clones alone and lacks a portion of them. Counted here are roughly 640,000 clones, about 96% occurring once; the ten biggest clones make up 0.045% to 0.06%. Sequencing was done on a sample of naive CD4+ T cells sorted from blood. Subset of the sample: CD45RA+ positively selected. This clonotype was sampled from a woman younger than 45 in good health.

The CDR3 here is CASSPGQTNEQFF. The CDR3 DNA follows: TGTGCCAGCTCACCGGGACAGACCAATGAGCAGTTCTTC. This chain uses TRBV18 with TRBJ2-1; 7 nucleotides align to TRBD1. Germline V gene lookup returns CDR1 KGHSH and CDR2 LQKENI. V was clipped by 3 bases and J by 6 bases; unmatched bases: 2. This CDR3 region has 13 residues.